Shown below are 20 T cell receptor beta chains from a single sample sequenced in a study of metastatic and nonmetastatic thyroid tumors. TCRdb called clones again from the PCR reads with MiXCR. This sample has roughly 22,000 clones, with 35% to 45% found just once. The entire patient cohort was treatment-naive prior to thyroid surgery. Sequenced sample: blood. These receptors all stem from a male donor with papillary thyroid cancer or a benign thyroid nodule (not recorded which). Some clones in this sample may be carry-over from other donors' samples.

The rearrangement joins TRBV9 to TRBJ2-1, with 11 bases that match TRBD2. There are 17 residues in the CDR3. Germline V gene sequence: CDR1 SGDLS, CDR2 YYNGEE. V trimming: 0 bases; J trimming: 8 bases; junction bases outside the gene matches: 10. The CDR3 protein is CASSVDLAGGGIYEQFF. In DNA, the CDR3 is TGTGCCAGCAGCGTAGACCTAGCGGGGGGCGGTATATATGAGCAGTTCTTC.

This clone is labeled medium-sized. V is TRBV19 and J is TRBJ1-5; 7 bases fit TRBD1. The CDR3 is 14 amino acids. The V gene's germline CDR1 is LNHDA and CDR2 SQIVND (reference sequence). V dropped 5 bases and J dropped 6; count of bases not matched to a gene: 7. The CDR3 DNA sequence: TGTGCCAGTAGTCTAATAACAGGGGTTCAGCCCCAGCATTTT. This gives the protein CASSLITGVQPQHF.

The chain carries TRBV6-1 and TRBJ1-5, with D unclear. The CDR3 length is 13 residues. Per the germline V gene, CDR1 is MNHNS and CDR2 is SASEGT. V lost 3 bases and J 1 base, leaving 4 bases between the germline ends. CDR3 region: CASSEVSNQPQHF. Written as DNA, the CDR3 is TGTGCCAGCAGTGAGGTGAGCAATCAGCCCCAGCATTTT.

This clone showed up many times. The CDR3, as DNA: TGTGCCTGGAGTACGGGACTAGCGGGACCTCCGGAGACCCAGTACTTC. Encoded protein: CAWSTGLAGPPETQYF. The chain recombines TRBV30 with TRBJ2-5; 13 nucleotides agree with TRBD2. V shed 2 bases and J 5 bases; nucleotides not matched to a gene: 8. Per germline, CDR1 GTSNPN and CDR2 SVGIG (reference sequence). CDR3 length equals 16 residues.

V gene TRBV5-1 combines with J gene TRBJ2-1; 9 nucleotides agree with TRBD1. This CDR3 has 17 residues. J gave up 6 bases and V 0 bases, and 10 bases lay outside the gene matches. Germline V lookup: CDR1 SGHRS, CDR2 YFSETQ. The CDR3 protein is CASSLGPPGTGSNEQFF. The DNA of the CDR3 is TGCGCCAGCAGCTTGGGCCCCCCTGGGACAGGGAGCAATGAGCAGTTCTTC.

This clone was seen more than once but under ten times. The J gene is TRBJ2-2, the V gene TRBV6-1; D gene unclear. This CDR3 has 15 amino acids. Germline CDR1 is MNHNS and CDR2 is SASEGT. Trimming took 1 base from V and 1 from J, leaving 7 bases between them. CDR3 DNA sequence: TGTGCCAGCAGTGAAGTTAGGCAGAACACCGGGGAGCTGTTTTTT. It is translated as CASSEVRQNTGELFF.

Comment on this clone: Compared with germline, one end of the junction differs, possibly owing to a read error. Additional DNA sequences in this sample encode the identical CDR3. The chain links TRBV5-1 to TRBJ2-3; possible D gene TRBD1, 5 bases. Per the germline V gene, CDR1 is SGHRS and CDR2 is YFSETQ. The CDR3 totals 14 residues. The CDR3 DNA sequence: TGCGCCAGCAGCTTGGGGGGCGGTACAGATACGCAATATTTT. Protein: CASSLGGGTDTQYF.

The chain has TRBV11-2 and TRBJ2-2; D may be TRBD1 (6 bases). Germline V gene sequence: CDR1 SGHAT, CDR2 FQNNGV. This CDR3 comprises 17 residues. V gave up 6 bases and J gave up 1 base, with 18 bases separating them. The CDR3 bases are TGTGCCAGCAGGCCACTTGGGTTGACAGGGAACACCGGGGAGCTGTTTTTT. Protein product: CASRPLGLTGNTGELFF.

This clone was counted at least ten times. The chain couples TRBV11-2 to TRBJ2-5; D remains unclear. V lost 5 bases to trimming and J lost 2 bases, with 9 bases between them. This CDR3 contains 13 residues. Germline loops: CDR1 SGHAT, CDR2 FQNNGV. The CDR3 protein is CASSKNSQETQYF. CDR3 bases: TGTGCCAGCAGCAAAAACAGTCAAGAGACCCAGTACTTC.

The genes are TRBV4-2 and TRBJ2-3, with 7 bases matching TRBD1. J was trimmed by 6 bases and V by 0 bases; bases with no gene match: 6. Per the germline V gene, CDR1 is LGHNA and CDR2 is YNFKEQ. The CDR3 sequence is 15 residues long. CDR3 DNA: TGTGCCAGCAGCCAAGATGGAACAGGGGTTGATACGCAGTATTTT. Translation: CASSQDGTGVDTQYF.

The rearrangement links TRBV20-1 to TRBJ2-3; D unclear. CDR1 DFQATT and CDR2 SNEGSKA come from the germline V gene (reference sequence). This CDR3 has 13 amino acids. The V and J ends lost 6 bases and 4 bases respectively, with 14 bases between them. The CDR3 here is CSALLRAADTQYF. The DNA of the CDR3 is TGCAGTGCCCTTTTACGGGCGGCAGATACGCAGTATTTT.

This clone counts as medium-sized. This chain uses TRBV19 with TRBJ2-5; possibly TRBD1 for D (6 bases). Germline loops: CDR1 LNHDA, CDR2 SQIVND (reference sequence). The CDR3 is made up of 13 amino acids. Trimming cost V 5 bases and J 2 bases, with 9 bases left between them. DNA of the CDR3: TGTGCCAGTAGTCCTACAGGGCAAGAGACCCAGTACTTC. Its translation is CASSPTGQETQYF. Full variable domain (outside the CDR3, taken from reference TRBV19 and TRBJ2-5): DGGITQSPKYLFRKEGQNVTLSCEQNLNHDAMYWYRQDPGQGLRLIYYSQIVNDFQKGDIAEGYSVSREKKESFPLTVTSAQKNPTAFYLCASSPTGQETQYFGPGTRLLVL.

This clone qualifies as medium-sized (0.01 to 0.1%). V and J are TRBV4-1 and TRBJ2-1; D unresolved. Germline CDR1 and CDR2: MGHRA and YSYEKL. V gave up 0 bases and J gave up 4 bases, with 4 bases separating them. This CDR3 has 13 amino acids. The CDR3 DNA follows: TGCGCCAGCAGCCAAGAATTTTACAATGAGCAGTTCTTC. Protein product: CASSQEFYNEQFF.

Ten or more counts support this clone. This could be a read error, since a much larger clone is one nucleotide away. The final CDR3 position lacks the conserved phenylalanine or tryptophan, pointing to a likely read error. The chain joins TRBV28 to TRBJ2-1; 10 positions agree with TRBD2. From germline, CDR1 is MDHEN and CDR2 SYDVKM. J gave up 4 bases and V 5 bases, and 5 bases lay outside the gene matches. CDR3 size: 15 residues. The CDR3 DNA follows: TGTGCCAGCAGTCTTAGCGGGAGGTTATACAATGAGCAGTTCGTC. Its protein is CASSLSGRLYNEQFV.

The V call is TRBV6-1, the J call TRBJ1-3, with unresolved D. This CDR3 region has 13 residues. Germline V lookup: CDR1 MNHNS, CDR2 SASEGT. Trimming cost V 8 bases and J 0 bases, with 8 bases left between them. CDR3 sequence: CASSWDSGNTIYF. The CDR3 DNA follows: TGTGCCAGCTCCTGGGACTCTGGAAACACCATATATTTT.

This sequence joins TRBV11-2 and TRBJ2-7, with D perhaps matching TRBD2 (6 bases). Germline V CDR1 and CDR2: SGHAT, FQNNGV. Trimming left V 1 base short and J 4 bases short, with 17 bases between. The CDR3 sequence is 16 residues long. The DNA of the CDR3 is TGTGCCAGCAGCTTAGTACGCGAGCGGGTGCTTTACGAGCAGTACTTC. Translating gives CASSLVRERVLYEQYF.

The table lists this clone with many counts. J is TRBJ1-2 and V is TRBV15, with D perhaps matching TRBD1 (6 bases). The germline V and J ends were trimmed by 0 bases and 2 bases, with 13 bases remaining between them. Germline lookup yields CDR1 LNHNV and CDR2 YYDKDF (reference sequence). This CDR3 is 16 amino acids long. The DNA for the CDR3 is TGTGCCACCAGCAGAGAGAGGACAGAGCTAAACTATGGCTACACCTTC. Residues: CATSRERTELNYGYTF.

The J gene is TRBJ2-7, the V gene TRBV27, with 9 bases lining up with TRBD2. Germline values: CDR1 MNHEY, CDR2 SMNVEV (reference sequence). Losses at the gene ends were 6 bases for V and 6 bases for J; bases not matched to a gene: 12. The CDR3 loop spans 15 amino acids. CDR3: CASSLGLAPLREQYF. DNA of the CDR3: TGTGCCAGCAGCTTGGGACTAGCCCCTCTTCGCGAGCAGTACTTC.

The chain uses TRBV20-1 and TRBJ2-7; D may be TRBD2 (6 bases). This CDR3 spans 15 amino acids. The ends were cut back, 5 bases at V and 3 bases at J, with 20 bases in the middle. Germline V lookup: CDR1 DFQATT, CDR2 SNEGSKA (reference sequence). Here the CDR3 reads CSAETPGTGRYEQYF. Written as DNA, the CDR3 is TGCAGTGCTGAGACCCCCGGGACTGGCCGCTACGAGCAGTACTTC.

This clone was seen repeatedly, ten times or more. Here the CDR3 omits its conserved ending phenylalanine or tryptophan, so a read error is the likely source. V and J are TRBV12-3 or TRBV12-4 and TRBJ2-1; 10 nucleotides agree with TRBD1. The CDR3 has 15 residues. The V segment lost 4 bases and the J segment 6 bases; nucleotides outside the gene matches: 6. The CDR3 spells CASSSQGQGSNEQFV. The DNA of the CDR3 is TGTGCCAGCAGTTCCCAGGGACAGGGGTCCAATGAGCAGTTCGTC.